The 24 T cell receptor beta chains below were found in one sample sequenced in a study of blood T cell repertoires in COVID-19. TCRdb keeps only in-frame clones here, not all; method: immunoSEQ multiplex PCR. The sample carries roughly 360,000 clones, around 83% recorded once. The sample consisted of PBMCs or T cells enriched from blood (not recorded which). The receptors derive from a woman in her 50s who had recovered from COVID-19.

Only a few counts were recorded for this clone. The gene calls are TRBV6-6 and TRBJ1-1; maybe TRBD1 (6 bases). This CDR3 spans 16 amino acids. The germline V gene encodes CDR1 MNHNY and CDR2 SVGAGI (reference sequence). V lost 6 bases, J lost 0 bases, and 17 bases lay in between. The CDR3 here is CASRKLTGRMNTEAFF. In nucleotides, the CDR3 is TGTGCCAGCAGAAAATTGACAGGTCGTATGAACACTGAAGCTTTCTTT.

This sequence joins TRBV18 and TRBJ1-1; TRBD1 agrees at 8 bases. J lost 0 bases, V lost 3 bases, and 3 bases had no gene match. Germline loops: CDR1 KGHSH, CDR2 LQKENI. The CDR3 extends over 15 amino acids. CDR3 region: CASSPGQGMNTEAFF. The DNA for the CDR3 is TGTGCCAGCTCACCTGGACAGGGAATGAACACTGAAGCTTTCTTT.

J is TRBJ1-5 and V is TRBV19; 11 nucleotides align to TRBD1. V lost 6 bases and J lost 4; bases outside the gene matches: 8. This CDR3 contains 16 residues. Germline CDR1 is LNHDA and CDR2 is SQIVND (reference sequence). CDR3 DNA sequence: TGTGCCAGTAGCTTTGGACAGGGGGCGTGGAATCAGCCCCAGCATTTT. It encodes CASSFGQGAWNQPQHF.

V gene TRBV19 combines with J gene TRBJ1-5, with TRBD1 as a possible D gene (5 bases). The germline V gene has CDR1 LNHDA and CDR2 SQIVND (reference sequence). CDR3 length: 15 amino acids. V was pared by 9 bases and J by 3 bases, with 18 bases between. CDR3 sequence (DNA): TGTGCCAGCACCCCCGGGGGAGGCCTCAATCAGCCCCAGCATTTT. Its translation is CASTPGGGLNQPQHF.

The chain links TRBV27 to TRBJ1-2, with no clear D. Germline V gives CDR1 MNHEY, CDR2 SMNVEV (reference sequence). The CDR3 contains 13 residues. V was trimmed by 8 bases and J by 2 bases, leaving 12 bases between them. Here the CDR3 DNA reads TGTGCCAGCGGATACCGGGTCAACTATGGCTACACCTTC. Translated: CASGYRVNYGYTF.

The V and J genes are TRBV6-4 and TRBJ2-1; D is undetermined. Trimming pared 0 bases from V and 3 bases from J, leaving 12 bases between. The CDR3 extends over 16 amino acids. CDR1 and CDR2 (germline): MRHNA, SNTAGT. The CDR3 is CASSDSFARGYNEQFF. For the CDR3, the DNA is TGTGCCAGCAGTGACTCGTTCGCTCGCGGCTACAATGAGCAGTTCTTC.

This clone was detected once. This chain uses TRBV11-3 with TRBJ2-7, with TRBD1 identical over 8 bases. The CDR3 length is 15 residues. The V gene's germline CDR1 is SGHNT and CDR2 YENEEA. V lost 4 bases, J lost 4 bases, and 9 bases stayed unmatched. DNA of the CDR3: TGTGCCAGCAGCTACCAGGGGGCCCCGGCTTACGAGCAGTACTTC. This translates into CASSYQGAPAYEQYF.

This rearrangement joins TRBV6-6 to TRBJ2-5; a possible D gene is TRBD2 (6 bases). Trimming took off 5 bases at V and 7 bases at J, with 14 bases between the two ends. The germline CDR1 and CDR2 sequences are MNHNY and SVGAGI (reference sequence). This CDR3 comprises 13 residues. The CDR3 bases are TGTGCCAGCAGTCCGGGACTCGGAGGGACCCAGTACTTC. The encoded protein is CASSPGLGGTQYF.

The V and J genes are TRBV27 and TRBJ1-6, with D hard to call. The germline gives CDR1 MNHEY, CDR2 SMNVEV (reference sequence). CDR3 length equals 14 residues. Trimming removed 7 bases from V and 10 bases from J, with 17 bases in between. CDR3 DNA sequence: TGTGCCAGCAAAGGGCCGGGGATTTCCTCACCCCTCCACTTT. Amino acid sequence: CASKGPGISSPLHF.

The rearrangement uses TRBV7-2 and TRBJ1-3, with TRBD1 as a possible D gene (5 bases). CDR1 is SGHTA, CDR2 FQGNSA, per germline. V was cut by 1 base and J by 1 base, with 5 bases left in between. This CDR3 is 14 amino acids long. The CDR3 DNA reads as TGTGCCAGCAGCTTAGGACAGTCTGGAAACACCATATATTTT. This gives the protein CASSLGQSGNTIYF.

The chain recombines TRBV13 with TRBJ2-1; 9 positions agree with TRBD2. Germline V gene data show CDR1 as PRHDT and CDR2 as FYEKMQ (reference sequence). There are 15 residues in the CDR3. V shed 7 bases, J shed 9 bases, and the junction held 13 bases outside the gene matches. The CDR3 loop is CASMESSGSRGEQFF. CDR3 nucleotide sequence: TGTGCCAGCATGGAGAGTAGCGGGAGTCGGGGTGAGCAGTTCTTC.

This clone turned up a few times. The rearrangement joins TRBV18 to TRBJ1-2; tentatively, D is TRBD1 (5 bases). V dropped 1 base and J dropped 0 bases, with 15 bases sitting between them. Germline V gene data show CDR1 as KGHSH and CDR2 as LQKENI. The CDR3 has 17 residues. DNA for the CDR3: TGTGCCAGCTCACCACAGAGCGCAGGGTCGGCTAACTATGGCTACACCTTC. This codes for CASSPQSAGSANYGYTF.

The chain has TRBV9 and TRBJ2-7, with 8 bases lining up with TRBD1. CDR3 length: 14 residues. The trim removed 3 bases at V and 2 bases at J, leaving 4 bases unmatched. CDR1 is SGDLS and CDR2 is YYNGEE in the germline V gene. This CDR3 reads CASSEGDRTYEQYF. CDR3 DNA: TGTGCCAGCAGCGAAGGGGACAGGACCTACGAGCAGTACTTC.

The chain is built from TRBV18 and TRBJ2-3; D is unclear. In germline, CDR1 is KGHSH, CDR2 LQKENI. V was cut by 2 bases and J by 4 bases, with 4 bases left in between. This CDR3 region has 12 residues. The CDR3 here is CASSPTADTQYF. The DNA of the CDR3 is TGTGCCAGCTCACCAACGGCAGATACGCAGTATTTT.

As to this clone: Other DNA sequences in this specimen translate into the identical CDR3. The chain recombines TRBV9 with TRBJ1-5; TRBD1 might be the D (5 bases). The germline V and J ends were trimmed by 3 bases and 2 bases, with 9 bases remaining between them. This CDR3 region has 14 residues. The germline V gene has CDR1 SGDLS and CDR2 YYNGEE. CDR3: CASSATGGNQPQHF. The DNA for the CDR3 is TGTGCCAGCAGCGCTACAGGAGGCAATCAGCCCCAGCATTTT. The whole variable domain, filled in from reference TRBV9 and TRBJ1-5, reads DSGVTQTPKHLITATGQRVTLRCSPRSGDLSVYWYQQSLDQGLQFLIQYYNGEERAKGNILERFSAQQFPDLHSELNLSSLELGDSALYFCASSATGGNQPQHFGDGTRLSIL.

The J gene is TRBJ2-2, the V gene TRBV30; perhaps TRBD1 as D (5 bases). CDR3 length: 15 amino acids. V was clipped by 3 bases and J by 3 bases, with 14 bases between them. Germline CDR1 is GTSNPN and CDR2 is SVGIG (reference sequence). The CDR3, as DNA: TGTGCCTGGAGCGCCACCAGGGCTGACACCGGGGAGCTGTTTTTT. Its protein product is CAWSATRADTGELFF.

The chain combines TRBV4-3 with TRBJ2-2; TRBD2 agrees at 9 bases. The germline CDR1 and CDR2 sequences are LGHNA and YSLEER. Losses at the gene ends were 4 bases for V and 5 bases for J; bases not matched to a gene: 5. This CDR3 comprises 15 residues. DNA for the CDR3: TGCGCCAGCAGCCTCCTGGCGGGGGGGACCGGGGAGCTGTTTTTT. Its protein is CASSLLAGGTGELFF.

The J gene is TRBJ1-2, the V gene TRBV20-1; D remains ambiguous. Germline V gene lookup returns CDR1 DFQATT and CDR2 SNEGSKA (reference sequence). The CDR3 totals 10 residues. Trimming took 7 bases from V and 3 from J, leaving 6 bases between them. CDR3 sequence reads: CSGEDYGYTF. CDR3 nucleotide sequence: TGCAGTGGGGAGGACTATGGCTACACCTTC.

The chain employs TRBV25-1 and TRBJ2-5, with TRBD1 matching over 7 bases. Germline V gene lookup returns CDR1 MGHDK and CDR2 SYGVNS. This CDR3 has 15 residues. After removal of 4 bases from V and 2 bases from J, the junction contained 7 bases not matched to a gene. The CDR3 spells CASSAPGQLQETQYF. CDR3 sequence (DNA): TGTGCCAGCAGTGCTCCGGGACAGTTACAAGAGACCCAGTACTTC.

A note on this clone: The junction shows a germline mismatch at one end, possibly a read error. The V call is TRBV3-1 (or the pseudogene TRBV3-2), the J call TRBJ2-3, with D possibly TRBD1 on 6 matching bases. CDR1 is LGHDT, CDR2 YNNKEL, per germline (reference sequence). The CDR3 runs to 11 residues. CDR3 residues: CASSQGQGLDF. CDR3 bases: TGTGCCAGCAGCCAAGGCCAGGGGTTGGATTTT.

CDR3 in DNA: TGTGCCATCAGTGAATGGACTAGCGTATCCGAGCAGTACTTC. Its translation: CAISEWTSVSEQYF. The chain has TRBV10-3 and TRBJ2-7; 9 bases match TRBD2. Looked up from germline, CDR1 is ENHRY and CDR2 is SYGVKD. The CDR3 length is 14 residues. Germline trimming cut 3 bases from V and 6 bases from J; bases unmatched to any gene: 6.

The chain links TRBV5-1 to TRBJ2-1; unclear D gene. V was pared by 1 base and J by 8 bases, with 19 bases between. The germline CDR1 and CDR2 sequences are SGHRS and YFSETQ. The CDR3 covers 16 residues. The CDR3 region is CASSLRGLAYPDEQFF. The CDR3 region has the DNA TGCGCCAGCAGCTTGCGTGGGCTCGCTTATCCGGATGAGCAGTTCTTC. Full variable domain (outside the CDR3, taken from reference TRBV5-1 and TRBJ2-1): KAGVTQTPRYLIKTRGQQVTLSCSPISGHRSVSWYQQTPGQGLQFLFEYFSETQRNKGNFPGRFSGRQFSNSRSEMNVSTLELGDSALYLCASSLRGLAYPDEQFFGPGTRLTVL.

The rearrangement joins TRBV6-1 to TRBJ2-7; the D gene is possibly TRBD2 (6 bases). Per germline, CDR1 MNHNS and CDR2 SASEGT. Trimming removed 3 bases from V and 7 bases from J, with 22 bases in between. This CDR3 contains 16 residues. DNA for the CDR3: TGTGCCAGCAGTGAGTTCCCAACAGGAGGGATGGTGGAGCAGTACTTC. This encodes CASSEFPTGGMVEQYF.

The CDR3 region is CASSEAGAYQETQYF. The CDR3 DNA reads TGTGCCAGCAGTGAAGCGGGGGCGTACCAAGAGACCCAGTACTTC. The chain links TRBV2 to TRBJ2-5; the D gene is possibly TRBD1 (6 bases). Germline V gives CDR1 SNHLY, CDR2 FYNNEI. The CDR3 covers 15 residues. V dropped 0 bases and J dropped 0 bases, with 8 bases sitting between them.